Described below is a single T cell receptor (beta chain) sequence and its context. This record belongs to a study of blood T cell repertoires in COVID-19. Study in general: The United States, Italy and Spain were the sources of the acute and convalescent COVID-19 samples. T cells, B-cell-depleted T cells, or PBMCs provided the cDNA or gDNA that served as material.

The CDR3 is 15 amino acids. Germline V gene sequence: CDR1 KGHDR, CDR2 SFDVKD. V was cut by 2 bases and J by 5 bases, with 15 bases left in between. In the source study's methods: Quantification of nucleated cells was approximated via reference gene primer amplification. Assay used: immunoSEQ multiplex PCR; TCRdb lists only in-frame clones, some missing. V, J and clone size derive from that table, while D and trimming were established from the DNA sequence. In the table there are 97,000 or so clones, almost 80% of which are singletons. The sequence derives from a man aged 60-69 years with active or convalescent COVID-19. The rearrangement links TRBV24-1 to TRBJ2-7; maybe TRBD1 (5 bases). Specimen: peripheral blood. The CDR3 DNA is TGTGCCACCAGTGATTCTAGGGGCCCTAAGGACGAGCAGTACTTC. Protein sequence: CATSDSRGPKDEQYF.